This TCR beta chain is drawn from a study of cytomegalovirus exposure and HLA in healthy donors. PCR was performed using 60 Vbeta and 13 Jbeta primers. Sequenced by immunoSEQ multiplex PCR; TCRdb stores in-frame clones only, minus some. This sample carries 100,000 to 150,000 clones, approximately 80% of them seen once, and the ten largest clones take around 0.7%. Study results and limitations: Per a later analysis, about 15,000 TCR beta sequences showed association with HLA alleles at 0.05 false discovery rate. TCR beta sequences reportedly predicted the HLA-A and HLA-B alleles of most subjects accurately.

V trimming: 4 bases; J trimming: 1 base; junction bases outside the gene matches: 3. The CDR3 spans 14 residues. Germline V gene lookup returns CDR1 MNHEY and CDR2 SVGAGI. In the case of this clone: What it binds is not known.

The clonotype comes from a man aged 18 to 35 in good health and CMV-seronegative. The chain is built from TRBV6-5 and TRBJ1-1; 7 bases map to TRBD1. Sequencing was performed on PBMCs. CDR3 protein: CASSLRGRNTEAFF. The CDR3 DNA reads TGTGCCAGCAGTTTAAGGGGGCGGAACACTGAAGCTTTCTTT.